The 29 T cell receptor beta chains given below trace back to one sample, sequenced in a study of T cells in Graves' hyperthyroidism and ophthalmopathy. Amplification yielded TCR beta CDR3 regions, with RNA transcripts as the source. Using the HTBI primer set, a first-round RT-PCR was run on the TCR CDR3. TCRdb analysed the multiplex PCR reads with MiXCR anew, one entry per CDR3 protein. The data contain about 640,000 distinct CDR3 sequences, under 25% of them singletons. The sample taken for sequencing was blood. Every receptor here comes from a young man with Graves' ophthalmopathy.

This chain uses TRBV19 with TRBJ2-5; TRBD1 matches at 7 bases. Trimming at V came to 5 bases and at J to 3 bases, leaving 3 bases not matched to a gene. This CDR3 region has 13 residues. Looked up from germline, CDR1 is LNHDA and CDR2 is SQIVND (reference sequence). The CDR3 spells CASSQQGKETQYF. In DNA, the CDR3 is TGTGCCAGTAGTCAACAGGGGAAAGAGACCCAGTACTTC.

In its sample, this clonotype was seen a few times. The chain uses TRBV7-8 and TRBJ2-4, with 11 bases identical to TRBD2. This CDR3 has 16 amino acids. V gave up 5 bases and J gave up 1 base; unmatched junction bases: 4. Germline V gene lookup returns CDR1 SGHVS and CDR2 FQNEAQ. The DNA of the CDR3 is TGTGCCAGCAGCAAGACTAGCGGGAAGGCCAAAAACATTCAGTACTTC. It translates to CASSKTSGKAKNIQYF.

J is TRBJ1-1 and V is TRBV29-1; possible D gene TRBD1, 5 bases. This CDR3 comprises 18 residues. The germline V gene encodes CDR1 SQVTM and CDR2 ANQGSEA. V lost 2 bases, J lost 1 base, and 23 bases lay in between. CDR3 protein: CSVESGYLGPDSNTEAFF. CDR3 nucleotide sequence: TGCAGCGTTGAATCCGGTTATCTGGGGCCTGACTCGAACACTGAAGCTTTCTTT. Full variable domain (remainder filled in from reference TRBV29-1 and TRBJ1-1): SAVISQKPSRDICQRGTSLTIQCQVDSQVTMMFWYRQQPGQSLTLIATANQGSEATYESGFVIDKFPISRPNLTFSTLTVSNMSPEDSSIYLCSVESGYLGPDSNTEAFFGQGTRLTVV.

The V gene is TRBV29-1, the J gene TRBJ2-5; 8 nucleotides agree with TRBD2. This CDR3 spans 12 amino acids. Unmatched junction bases numbered 2, after V lost 7 bases and J lost 1 base. Germline V gene sequence: CDR1 SQVTM, CDR2 ANQGSEA. The CDR3 here is CSGTSIQETQYF. CDR3 DNA sequence: TGCAGCGGGACTAGCATCCAAGAGACCCAGTACTTC.

The table lists this clonotype with many counts. This chain connects TRBV20-1 to TRBJ2-3; 10 bases align to TRBD2. CDR1 DFQATT and CDR2 SNEGSKA come from the germline V gene (reference sequence). The CDR3 covers 16 residues. The J segment lost 0 bases and the V segment lost 6 bases, leaving 9 bases of the junction unmatched. The CDR3, as DNA: TGCAGTGCCATAGACGGACTAGCGGATAGCACAGATACGCAGTATTTT. Encoded protein: CSAIDGLADSTDTQYF.

The sample holds many counts of this clonotype. J is TRBJ2-1 and V is TRBV5-1; 9 positions agree with TRBD1. CDR3 length: 15 amino acids. In germline, CDR1 is SGHRS, CDR2 YFSETQ. Trimming at V came to 4 bases and at J to 8 bases, leaving 10 bases not matched to a gene. CDR3 nucleotides: TGCGCCAGCAGCCACCCTGACAGGGGGGTGTATGAGCAGTTCTTC. This encodes CASSHPDRGVYEQFF.

In this sample, this clonotype turned up many times. The V and J genes are TRBV2 and TRBJ2-7; no definite D call. CDR1 is SNHLY and CDR2 is FYNNEI in the germline V gene. The CDR3 covers 15 residues. The V end was cut by 3 bases, the J end by 0 bases, with 12 bases between. The CDR3 bases are TGTGCCAGCAGTGAGGGTCCGCCTAGCTCCTACGAGCAGTACTTC. Translating gives CASSEGPPSSYEQYF. The whole variable domain, filled in from reference TRBV2 and TRBJ2-7, reads EPEVTQTPSHQVTQMGQEVILRCVPISNHLYFYWYRQILGQKVEFLVSFYNNEISEKSEIFDDQFSVERPDGSNFTLKIRSTKLEDSAMYFCASSEGPPSSYEQYFGPGTRLTVT.

The genes are TRBV6-1 and TRBJ2-7; the D gene could be TRBD1 or TRBD2 (5 bases each). V shed 5 bases and J shed 3 bases, with 17 bases lying between them. From germline, CDR1 is MNHNS and CDR2 SASEGT. The CDR3 spans 15 residues. The CDR3 sequence: CASSPTGPRDYEQYF. In DNA form, the CDR3 reads TGTGCCAGCAGTCCTACGGGGCCCCGGGACTACGAGCAGTACTTC.

The V and J genes are TRBV6-1 and TRBJ2-5; TRBD1 matches at 8 bases. The CDR3 sequence is 15 residues long. In germline, CDR1 is MNHNS, CDR2 SASEGT. With V trimmed by 9 bases and J by 5 bases, 14 bases remained unmatched. The CDR3 loop reads CASLPRGPSRETQYF. The DNA of the CDR3 is TGTGCCAGTTTACCCAGGGGGCCCTCTCGGGAGACCCAGTACTTC.

This clonotype showed up just a few times. The gene calls are TRBV4-1 and TRBJ1-5, with TRBD1 matching over 9 bases. V lost 3 bases to trimming and J lost 0 bases; unmatched junction nucleotides: 18. Per the germline V gene, CDR1 is MGHRA and CDR2 is YSYEKL. The CDR3 sequence is 21 residues long. This CDR3 reads CASSQGPPGQGFWDSNQPQHF. CDR3 coding DNA: TGCGCCAGCAGCCAGGGGCCTCCGGGACAGGGATTTTGGGATAGCAATCAGCCCCAGCATTTT.

The chain carries TRBV6-2 or TRBV6-3 and TRBJ1-3; no reliable D call. Germline V gene lookup returns CDR1 MNHEY and CDR2 SVGEGT. Deletions cut 5 bases from V and 0 bases from J, with 5 bases between. CDR3 length: 13 amino acids. The CDR3 DNA sequence: TGTGCCAGCAGTATGGACTCTGGAAACACCATATATTTT. This codes for CASSMDSGNTIYF.

This clonotype was counted ten times or more. V gene TRBV7-2 combines with J gene TRBJ2-7; tentatively, D is TRBD1 or TRBD2 (5 bases each). Trimming shortened V by 5 bases and J by 6 bases, and 17 bases separated the two germline ends. CDR1 and CDR2 from the germline V gene are SGHTA and FQGNSA. The CDR3 consists of 14 residues. The CDR3 sequence is CASSRESTGSEQYF. The DNA for the CDR3 is TGTGCCAGCAGCCGGGAATCAACAGGTAGCGAGCAGTACTTC.

This clonotype turned up a few times. The gene calls are TRBV3-1 and TRBJ1-1; maybe TRBD1 (6 bases). Trimming took 8 bases from V and 1 from J, leaving 17 bases between them. From germline, CDR1 is LGHDT and CDR2 YNNKEL (reference sequence). The CDR3 spans 15 residues. CDR3 nucleotide sequence: TGTGCCAGCGGGAAGGGGGAGGCCCCGAACACTGAAGCTTTCTTT. Translation: CASGKGEAPNTEAFF.

Ten or more counts support this clonotype. The rearrangement joins TRBV5-1 to TRBJ2-7; 14 bases fit TRBD2. The CDR3 consists of 19 residues. Trimming removed 0 bases from V and 5 bases from J; junction bases left unmatched: 13. Per the germline V gene, CDR1 is SGHRS and CDR2 is YFSETQ. CDR3 sequence: CASSLETYRLAGGRNEQYF. CDR3 nucleotides: TGCGCCAGCAGCTTGGAGACATACCGACTAGCGGGAGGGCGCAACGAGCAGTACTTC.

This clonotype was detected many times. V is TRBV3-1 and J is TRBJ1-1; no firm D call. Between the trimmed V and J ends, which lost 4 bases and 2 bases, there was a span of 14 bases. Germline CDR1 and CDR2: LGHDT and YNNKEL (reference sequence). The CDR3 consists of 15 residues. In DNA, the CDR3 is TGTGCCAGCAGCCTCTACCTAGGTGTTAACACTGAAGCTTTCTTT. Its translation: CASSLYLGVNTEAFF. The full variable domain, rest sourced from reference TRBV3-1 and TRBJ1-1, is DTAVSQTPKYLVTQMGNDKSIKCEQNLGHDTMYWYKQDSKKFLKIMFSYNNKELIINETVPNRFSPKSPDKAHLNLHINSLELGDSAVYFCASSLYLGVNTEAFFGQGTRLTVV.

The chain has TRBV15 and TRBJ2-3; D remains unclear. CDR1 LNHNV and CDR2 YYDKDF come from the germline V gene (reference sequence). The ends were cut back, 1 base at V and 0 bases at J, with 8 bases in the middle. This CDR3 comprises 15 residues. CDR3 sequence: CATSRGRASTDTQYF. Written as DNA, the CDR3 is TGTGCCACCAGCAGAGGAAGGGCCAGCACAGATACGCAGTATTTT.

This clonotype was detected many times. The CDR3 DNA is TGTGCCTGGAGTCCCCAGGGCTTCACTGAAGCTTTCTTT. Translating gives CAWSPQGFTEAFF. The chain joins TRBV30 to TRBJ1-1; tentative D call: TRBD1 (5 bases). With 2 bases removed from V and 4 bases from J, the gap between germline ends came to 11 bases. The CDR3 runs 13 residues. Germline V gene data show CDR1 as GTSNPN and CDR2 as SVGIG (reference sequence).

This clonotype was recorded a few times. V and J are TRBV6-1 and TRBJ2-2; D is perhaps TRBD1 (6 bases). Germline CDR1 and CDR2: MNHNS and SASEGT. This CDR3 is built from 16 residues. Between the trimmed V and J ends, which lost 5 bases and 7 bases, there was a span of 20 bases. The CDR3 reads CASSTPNRVEGGELFF. The CDR3 nucleotides read TGTGCCAGCAGTACACCCAACAGGGTTGAGGGCGGGGAGCTGTTTTTT.

The chain couples TRBV6-5 to TRBJ2-1, with TRBD2 matching over 11 bases. The V gene end was trimmed by 0 bases and the J gene end by 9 bases; junction bases not matched to a gene: 7. Germline lookup yields CDR1 MNHEY and CDR2 SVGAGI. This CDR3 region has 16 residues. The CDR3 DNA follows: TGTGCCAGCAGTTACTCGGTAGCGGGAGGGCGTTCTGAGCAGTTCTTC. Its translation is CASSYSVAGGRSEQFF.

Only a few counts were recorded for this clonotype. The V call is TRBV7-6, the J call TRBJ1-1; D remains ambiguous. Germline CDR1 is SGHVS and CDR2 is FNYEAQ. The V gene lost 5 bases and the J gene lost 1 base, with 8 bases spanning the gap. The CDR3 is made up of 13 amino acids. The CDR3 loop is CASSVRENTEAFF. The CDR3, as DNA: TGTGCCAGCAGCGTCAGAGAGAACACTGAAGCTTTCTTT. Looking up the rest from reference TRBV7-6 and TRBJ1-1 gives the full variable domain: GAGVSQSPRYKVTKRGQDVALRCDPISGHVSLYWYRQALGQGPEFLTYFNYEAQQDKSGLPNDRFSAERPEGSISTLTIQRTEQRDSAMYRCASSVRENTEAFFGQGTRLTVV.

This clonotype was seen repeatedly, ten times or more. The junction and the germline gene differ at one end; a read error may be behind it. The chain is built from TRBV7-2 and TRBJ2-7; no definite D call. The germline CDR1 and CDR2 sequences are SGHTA and FQGNSA. The length of the CDR3 is 13 residues. CDR3 amino acids: CASSLAASYEQYF. The CDR3 DNA sequence: TGTGCCAGCAGTTTAGCAGCTAGTTACGAGCAGTACTTC.

The chain has TRBV7-3 and TRBJ1-1; D not resolved. The CDR3 spans 14 residues. Trimming left V 4 bases short and J 4 bases short, with 13 bases between. The germline V gene encodes CDR1 SGHTA and CDR2 FQGTGA. CDR3 sequence (DNA): TGTGCCAGCAGCTCAAGACGAGGCAGCACTGAAGCTTTCTTT. Translated: CASSSRRGSTEAFF.

The chain has TRBV7-2 and TRBJ2-7, with D perhaps matching TRBD2 (5 bases). The CDR3 is made up of 15 amino acids. Germline lookup yields CDR1 SGHTA and CDR2 FQGNSA. V gave up 1 base and J gave up 2 bases, with 12 bases separating them. The CDR3 DNA reads TGTGCCAGCAGCTTAGGAGGGCTAACTACCTACGAGCAGTACTTC. The encoded protein is CASSLGGLTTYEQYF.

The J gene is TRBJ2-7, the V gene TRBV5-5; 9 bases line up with TRBD1. Germline V gene lookup returns CDR1 SGHKS and CDR2 YYEKEE (reference sequence). The CDR3 totals 14 residues. Trimming at V came to 0 bases and at J to 5 bases, leaving 3 bases not matched to a gene. CDR3 residues: CASSLGGQGNEQYF. Written as DNA, the CDR3 is TGTGCCAGCAGCTTGGGGGGACAGGGAAACGAGCAGTACTTC.

V usage is TRBV6-5 and J usage is TRBJ1-6, with TRBD1 as a possible D gene (5 bases). Germline V lookup: CDR1 MNHEY, CDR2 SVGAGI. Between the trimmed V and J ends, which lost 2 bases and 0 bases, there was a span of 14 bases. The CDR3 runs to 18 residues. The CDR3 here is CASSYDLEGSSYNSPLHF. The DNA for the CDR3 is TGTGCCAGCAGTTACGACCTAGAGGGGAGCTCCTATAATTCACCCCTCCACTTT.

This clonotype showed up just a few times. The genes are TRBV9 and TRBJ1-4; TRBD1 is a possible D gene (5 bases). The CDR3 runs to 15 residues. V lost 0 bases and J lost 6, with 12 bases in between. Per germline, CDR1 SGDLS and CDR2 YYNGEE. In DNA, the CDR3 is TGTGCCAGCAGCGTAGGGGCGGGGACCTATGAAAAACTGTTTTTT. Its protein product is CASSVGAGTYEKLFF.

The V and J genes are TRBV28 and TRBJ2-2, with 7 bases fitting TRBD2. The CDR3 totals 17 residues. The V and J ends lost 3 bases and 5 bases, in that order; junction bases with no gene match: 12. Per the germline V gene, CDR1 is MDHEN and CDR2 is SYDVKM. The DNA for the CDR3 is TGTGCCAGCAGTTTGGCGGGAGAGGGTAAATCTACCGGGGAGCTGTTTTTT. Amino acids: CASSLAGEGKSTGELFF.

This clonotype occurred a few times. This chain uses TRBV5-1 with TRBJ1-6; 12 nucleotides align to TRBD1. Germline V gene data show CDR1 as SGHRS and CDR2 as YFSETQ. The CDR3 spans 17 residues. The J segment lost 7 bases and the V segment lost 4 bases, leaving 9 bases of the junction unmatched. The CDR3 loop reads CASSAGQGAKENSPLHF. The CDR3 DNA is TGCGCCAGCAGCGCGGGACAGGGGGCGAAGGAAAATTCACCCCTCCACTTT.

The chain links TRBV15 to TRBJ2-7; D is possibly TRBD1 (6 bases). Germline CDR1 is LNHNV and CDR2 is YYDKDF (reference sequence). CDR3 length: 14 residues. Trimming stripped 2 bases from V and 4 bases from J, with 12 bases between. The CDR3 sequence is CATSRRVGGYEQYF. CDR3 DNA: TGTGCCACCAGCAGACGCGTAGGGGGATACGAGCAGTACTTC.